Shown below are 9 T cell receptor beta chains from a single sample sequenced in a study of cytomegalovirus exposure and HLA in healthy donors. Vbeta (60) and Jbeta (13) primers were used in the PCR. Sequencing used immunoSEQ multiplex PCR; TCRdb keeps in-frame clones, though not all of them. Here the sample spans 200,000 to 250,000 clones, over 65% being singletons. Sequencing input: PBMCs. The receptors derive from a man aged 18-30 years in good health and CMV-seronegative.

The J gene is TRBJ2-1, the V gene TRBV7-2; a weak D match, TRBD2 (6 bases). Germline CDR1 is SGHTA and CDR2 is FQGNSA. This CDR3 comprises 12 residues. V was cut by 8 bases and J by 8 bases, with 13 bases left in between. CDR3 loop: CASGGFFDEQFF. In DNA, the CDR3 is TGTGCCAGCGGAGGGTTCTTCGATGAGCAGTTCTTC.

The chain is built from TRBV7-9 and TRBJ1-2, with 7 bases identical to TRBD1. The CDR3 sequence is 14 residues long. V trimming: 4 bases; J trimming: 4 bases; junction bases outside the gene matches: 6. Per the germline V gene, CDR1 is SEHNR and CDR2 is FQNEAQ (reference sequence). The CDR3 coding sequence is TGTGCCAGCAGCTCTAGACAGGGCCTCTATGGCTACACCTTC. This translates into CASSSRQGLYGYTF.

CDR3 nucleotide sequence: TGTGCCAGCAGCGTAGCCCACATGGACAGCTCTGGAAACACCATATATTTT. This codes for CASSVAHMDSSGNTIYF. The chain is built from TRBV9 and TRBJ1-3; D might be TRBD1 (6 bases). CDR1 is SGDLS and CDR2 is YYNGEE in the germline V gene. Trimming removed 0 bases at V and 0 bases at J, with 13 bases between. The CDR3 is made up of 17 amino acids.

This sequence joins TRBV29-1 and TRBJ2-3, with a tentative D call TRBD1 (6 bases). Trimming removed 8 bases from V and 2 bases from J, with 20 bases in between. CDR1 is SQVTM and CDR2 is ANQGSEA in the germline V gene. This CDR3 comprises 15 residues. The CDR3 loop reads CSSITWDTTTDTQYF. CDR3 DNA sequence: TGCAGCTCCATAACCTGGGACACAACCACAGATACGCAGTATTTT.

The V gene is TRBV7-8, the J gene TRBJ1-2; 9 bases align to TRBD1. This CDR3 is 15 amino acids long. The V segment lost 5 bases and the J segment 4 bases; nucleotides outside the gene matches: 8. Germline V lookup: CDR1 SGHVS, CDR2 FQNEAQ. The CDR3 sequence is CASSLGTGFTYGYTF. DNA for the CDR3: TGTGCCAGCAGCCTCGGGACAGGGTTCACCTATGGCTACACCTTC.

This clone was seen a few times. This chain joins TRBV27 and TRBJ2-1, with 11 positions matching TRBD2. V lost 6 bases, J lost 6 bases, and 7 bases stayed unmatched. CDR3 length equals 15 residues. Germline V gene lookup returns CDR1 MNHEY and CDR2 SMNVEV (reference sequence). The CDR3 reads CASRLAGGPSNEQFF. CDR3 bases: TGTGCCAGCAGATTAGCGGGAGGGCCCTCCAATGAGCAGTTCTTC.

This clone was seen a handful of times. The chain recombines TRBV6-5 with TRBJ2-7; 11 bases agree with TRBD1. Germline values: CDR1 MNHEY, CDR2 SVGAGI. This CDR3 has 14 residues. V was clipped by 6 bases and J by 4 bases; unmatched bases: 5. The CDR3 DNA follows: TGTGCCAGCAGACAGGACAGGGGGCAATACGAGCAGTACTTC. It encodes CASRQDRGQYEQYF.

This rearrangement joins TRBV7-9 to TRBJ1-1; D not resolved. V was cut by 6 bases and J by 1 base, with 9 bases left in between. Per the germline V gene, CDR1 is SEHNR and CDR2 is FQNEAQ (reference sequence). This CDR3 is built from 13 residues. The CDR3 spells CASSEQENTEAFF. CDR3 bases: TGTGCCAGCAGTGAGCAGGAGAACACTGAAGCTTTCTTT.

The chain uses TRBV2 and TRBJ2-3, with TRBD2 identical over 11 bases. CDR3 length: 17 amino acids. CDR1 is SNHLY and CDR2 is FYNNEI in the germline V gene. The V and J ends lost 5 bases and 4 bases, in that order; junction bases with no gene match: 11. The CDR3 loop reads CASSRAGLAVSADTQYF. The CDR3 DNA is TGTGCCAGCAGTCGTGCGGGACTAGCGGTCTCCGCAGATACGCAGTATTTT.